These 18 T cell receptor beta chains were all obtained from the same sample, sequenced in a study of metastatic and nonmetastatic thyroid tumors. All patients reached thyroid surgery having received no treatment beforehand. TCRdb redid the clone calls on the PCR reads using MiXCR. The table has just under 60,000 clones, around 15% seen once. The sample taken for sequencing was blood. Receptors were obtained from a male donor with papillary thyroid cancer or a benign thyroid nodule (not recorded which). Some clones in this sample may be carry-over from other donors' samples.

This clone was found many times. The chain is built from TRBV6-1 and TRBJ2-5, with D possibly TRBD2 on 7 matching bases. With 4 bases removed from V and 3 bases from J, the gap between germline ends came to 15 bases. Germline values: CDR1 MNHNS, CDR2 SASEGT. The CDR3 is 15 residues long. CDR3 nucleotides: TGTGCCAGCAGTGTATTAGGGGGGGGGGAAGAGACCCAGTACTTC. It specifies CASSVLGGGEETQYF.

This clone was detected only a few times. A much larger clone sits a single nucleotide away, making a read error possible. The sample contains more than one DNA sequence encoding this CDR3. The chain couples TRBV5-6 to TRBJ1-5, with D perhaps TRBD1 (5 bases). Trimming stripped 2 bases from V and 4 bases from J, with 13 bases between. The CDR3 is made up of 15 amino acids. Germline lookup yields CDR1 SGHDT and CDR2 YYEEEE. For the CDR3, the DNA is TGTGCCAGCAGCTTTAGAGGGACGGGGAATCAGCCCCAGCATTTT. Translation gives CASSFRGTGNQPQHF.

This clone was recorded many times. Other nucleotide sequences in the sample specify the same CDR3. This chain connects TRBV7-3 to TRBJ2-5, with 7 nucleotides matching TRBD1. This CDR3 contains 14 residues. Losses at the gene ends were 0 bases for V and 5 bases for J; bases not matched to a gene: 3. Germline lookup yields CDR1 SGHTA and CDR2 FQGTGA. CDR3 residues: CASSLTGGAETQYF. DNA for the CDR3: TGTGCCAGCAGCTTAACAGGGGGCGCGGAGACCCAGTACTTC. Full variable domain (remainder filled in from reference TRBV7-3 and TRBJ2-5): GAGVSQTPSNKVTEKGKYVELRCDPISGHTALYWYRQSLGQGPEFLIYFQGTGAADDSGLPNDRFFAVRPEGSVSTLKIQRTERGDSAVYLCASSLTGGAETQYFGPGTRLLVL.

This rearrangement joins TRBV6-1 to TRBJ2-7; 8 nucleotides agree with TRBD1. CDR3 length: 15 residues. Germline trimming cut 6 bases from V and 3 bases from J; bases unmatched to any gene: 10. From germline, CDR1 is MNHNS and CDR2 SASEGT. CDR3 sequence reads: CASSETGARYYEQYF. For the CDR3, the DNA is TGTGCCAGCAGCGAGACAGGGGCGCGCTACTACGAGCAGTACTTC.

This clone appeared once. A read error is possible here, since a much larger clone lies one base away. The V and J genes are TRBV11-1 and TRBJ2-3, with TRBD2 matching over 7 bases. The CDR3 extends over 15 amino acids. Germline values: CDR1 SGHAT, CDR2 FQDESV (reference sequence). CDR3 in amino acids: CASILGPSGADTQYF. DNA for the CDR3: TGTGCCAGCATCTTAGGTCCTAGCGGAGCAGATACGCAGTATTTT.

There are many counts of this clone. This sequence joins TRBV7-3 and TRBJ2-5; D unresolved. CDR3 length: 13 amino acids. Trimming left V 2 bases short and J 1 base short, with 5 bases between. The V gene's germline CDR1 is SGHTA and CDR2 FQGTGA. Here the CDR3 reads CASSLVAQETQYF. For the CDR3, the DNA is TGTGCCAGCAGCTTAGTAGCCCAAGAGACCCAGTACTTC.

This clone has just a few counts. The chain has TRBV5-6 and TRBJ2-1; D unclear. This CDR3 comprises 14 residues. Trimming took 0 bases from V and 10 from J, leaving 14 bases between them. CDR1 is SGHDT and CDR2 is YYEEEE in the germline V gene. CDR3 sequence (DNA): TGTGCCAGCAGCTTGGGATATAGACCCGAAGAGCAGTTCTTC. Its translation: CASSLGYRPEEQFF.

This clone was detected many times. The chain links TRBV7-6 to TRBJ2-2, with 10 bases matching TRBD2. Per germline, CDR1 SGHVS and CDR2 FNYEAQ. The CDR3 length is 17 residues. The V and J ends lost 5 bases and 1 base, in that order; junction bases with no gene match: 7. For the CDR3, the DNA is TGTGCCAGCAGCGGAGAGGGGACTAGCGAGAACACCGGGGAGCTGTTTTTT. It yields the protein CASSGEGTSENTGELFF.

This clone was seen many times. The chain uses TRBV7-8 and TRBJ2-5, with D possibly called TRBD1 or TRBD2 (5 bases each). This CDR3 spans 14 amino acids. CDR1 is SGHVS and CDR2 is FQNEAQ in the germline V gene. Trimming cost V 1 base and J 5 bases, with 11 bases left between them. This chain's CDR3 is CASSLGQWGETQYF. CDR3 DNA: TGTGCCAGCAGCTTAGGACAGTGGGGGGAGACCCAGTACTTC.

This clone was counted at least ten times. The chain couples TRBV10-3 to TRBJ1-5, with 8 bases identical to TRBD1. The CDR3 consists of 14 residues. J was trimmed by 6 bases and V by 3 bases; bases with no gene match: 4. Germline V gene data show CDR1 as ENHRY and CDR2 as SYGVKD. CDR3 DNA: TGTGCCATCAGTGATCAGGGGGCGATTCAGCCCCAGCATTTT. It specifies CAISDQGAIQPQHF.

This clone was seen at least ten times. CDR3 sequence: CASSSQGGGRYEQYF. The CDR3 coding sequence is TGTGCCAGCAGTTCGCAAGGGGGGGGACGGTACGAGCAGTACTTC. V gene TRBV28 combines with J gene TRBJ2-7; D is possibly TRBD2 (7 bases). The ends were cut back, 4 bases at V and 4 bases at J, with 17 bases in the middle. Looked up from germline, CDR1 is MDHEN and CDR2 is SYDVKM. CDR3 length: 15 residues. Together with reference TRBV28 and TRBJ2-7, the CDR3 gives the full variable domain: DVKVTQSSRYLVKRTGEKVFLECVQDMDHENMFWYRQDPGLGLRLIYFSYDVKMKEKGDIPEGYSVSREKKERFSLILESASTNQTSMYLCASSSQGGGRYEQYFGPGTRLTVT.

This clone was seen at least ten times. The chain uses TRBV6-1 and TRBJ1-1; D remains unclear. Germline CDR1 MNHNS, CDR2 SASEGT. The CDR3 spans 13 residues. With 6 bases removed from V and 1 base from J, the gap between germline ends came to 9 bases. DNA of the CDR3: TGTGCCAGCAGCCAGTCAAGGAACACTGAAGCTTTCTTT. This codes for CASSQSRNTEAFF.

In its sample, this clone was seen many times. The V call is TRBV9, the J call TRBJ2-5; either TRBD1 or TRBD2 may supply D (6 bases each). CDR3 length: 15 amino acids. Deletions cut 0 bases from V and 5 bases from J, with 14 bases between. Germline V gives CDR1 SGDLS, CDR2 YYNGEE. The CDR3 protein is CASSVGGAGWETQYF. The CDR3 DNA reads as TGTGCCAGCAGCGTAGGGGGGGCCGGTTGGGAGACCCAGTACTTC. Full variable domain (rest looked up from reference TRBV9 and TRBJ2-5): DSGVTQTPKHLITATGQRVTLRCSPRSGDLSVYWYQQSLDQGLQFLIQYYNGEERAKGNILERFSAQQFPDLHSELNLSSLELGDSALYFCASSVGGAGWETQYFGPGTRLLVL.

In this sample, this clone turned up many times. The chain is built from TRBV28 and TRBJ2-3; D gene unclear. CDR1 is MDHEN and CDR2 is SYDVKM in the germline V gene. The germline V and J ends were trimmed by 3 bases and 6 bases, with 7 bases remaining between them. The CDR3 consists of 12 residues. This CDR3 is CASSFLRDTQYF. CDR3 in DNA: TGTGCCAGCAGTTTCTTACGGGATACGCAGTATTTT. Full variable domain (outside the CDR3, taken from reference TRBV28 and TRBJ2-3): DVKVTQSSRYLVKRTGEKVFLECVQDMDHENMFWYRQDPGLGLRLIYFSYDVKMKEKGDIPEGYSVSREKKERFSLILESASTNQTSMYLCASSFLRDTQYFGPGTRLTVL.

The J gene is TRBJ1-2, the V gene TRBV6-1; a possible D gene is TRBD1 (5 bases). The V gene lost 5 bases and the J gene lost 5 bases, with 18 bases spanning the gap. CDR3 length: 15 residues. CDR1 and CDR2 from the germline V gene are MNHNS and SASEGT. As DNA, the CDR3 is TGTGCCAGCAGTCCTAAAGGTGGCAGGGTATATGGCTACACCTTC. This codes for CASSPKGGRVYGYTF.

This clone showed up many times. The chain joins TRBV25-1 to TRBJ1-2; TRBD1 might be the D (5 bases). The CDR3 totals 15 residues. Germline-derived CDR1 and CDR2 are MGHDK and SYGVNS. The V gene lost 0 bases and the J gene lost 7 bases, with 15 bases spanning the gap. The CDR3 loop is CASSEYGTDFGGYTF. CDR3 in DNA: TGTGCCAGCAGTGAATATGGGACGGACTTCGGTGGCTACACCTTC.

This clone was observed at least ten times. The chain employs TRBV5-5 and TRBJ2-6; no clear D. This CDR3 contains 17 residues. Per germline, CDR1 SGHKS and CDR2 YYEKEE (reference sequence). Deletions cut 3 bases from V and 4 bases from J, with 17 bases between. The CDR3 region is CASSWSSASSGANVLTF. DNA of the CDR3: TGTGCCAGCAGCTGGTCTTCGGCATCCTCCGGGGCCAACGTCCTGACTTTC. Using reference TRBV5-5 and TRBJ2-6 for the parts outside the CDR3, the full variable domain is DAGVTQSPTHLIKTRGQQVTLRCSPISGHKSVSWYQQVLGQGPQFIFQYYEKEERGRGNFPDRFSARQFPNYSSELNVNALLLGDSALYLCASSWSSASSGANVLTFGAGSRLTVL.

For this clone: A much larger clonotype is one base distant, so this may be a read error. This rearrangement joins TRBV5-6 to TRBJ1-1; 7 bases match TRBD1. Germline loops: CDR1 SGHDT, CDR2 YYEEEE. The CDR3 is 13 residues long. The CDR3 region has the DNA TGTGTCAGCAGTCGACAGGGAGGTGGTGAAGCTTTCTTT. Amino acid sequence: CVSSRQGGGEAFF.